Listed here are 21 T cell receptor beta chains from one sample, sequenced in a study of blood T cells in healthy people across ages. A second PCR of 7 to 11 cycles used a sample-barcoded 5' primer and a J-beta primer mix. TCRdb reanalysed the 5' RACE reads using MiXCR and keeps one entry per CDR3 protein. Here the sample spans 500,000 to 600,000 distinct CDR3 sequences, 25% to 30% being singletons. Sequences were obtained from blood. The receptors come from a woman aged 70-85 years in good health.

Remarks on this clonotype: One end of the junction does not line up with germline, which may come from a read error. This chain joins TRBV27 and TRBJ2-7; the D is unclear. This CDR3 has 13 residues. Germline lookup yields CDR1 MNHEY and CDR2 SMNVEV (reference sequence). CDR3 nucleotides: TGTGTCAGCAGTTTGGCAGTTCCTTACGAGCAGTACTTC. This encodes CVSSLAVPYEQYF.

The sample holds a few counts of this clonotype. The J gene is TRBJ2-1, the V gene TRBV20-1; D perhaps matches TRBD1 (6 bases). TRBJ2-7 explains the end of the DNA better; the J call may be wrong. Germline V lookup: CDR1 DFQATT, CDR2 SNEGSKA (reference sequence). The CDR3 extends over 14 amino acids. The CDR3 nucleotides are TGCAGTGCTAGAGATCGGAGACAGGCCTACGAGCAGTACTTC. Protein product: CSARDRRQAYEQYF.

V is TRBV27 and J is TRBJ1-1; 7 bases fit TRBD1. J lost 0 bases, V lost 2 bases, and 3 bases had no gene match. This CDR3 has 15 amino acids. The germline V gene encodes CDR1 MNHEY and CDR2 SMNVEV (reference sequence). The CDR3 nucleotides read TGTGCCAGCAGTTTACAGGGGGACCTGAACACTGAAGCTTTCTTT. It codes for CASSLQGDLNTEAFF.

The table lists this clonotype with a few counts. V gene TRBV12-3 or TRBV12-4 combines with J gene TRBJ2-7; D remains ambiguous. V gave up 1 base and J gave up 2 bases, with 9 bases separating them. The CDR3 covers 14 residues. CDR3 amino acids: CASSLGLGTYEQYF. The CDR3 bases are TGTGCCAGCAGTTTAGGGCTAGGTACCTACGAGCAGTACTTC.

The chain uses TRBV24-1 and TRBJ2-1; TRBD1 matches 10 bases. Per germline, CDR1 KGHDR and CDR2 SFDVKD. The length of the CDR3 is 15 residues. The J segment lost 4 bases and the V segment lost 5 bases, leaving 4 bases of the junction unmatched. The CDR3 is CATSVPGQGYNEQFF. CDR3 in DNA: TGTGCCACCAGTGTACCGGGACAGGGGTACAATGAGCAGTTCTTC.

This clonotype showed up just a few times. The V gene is TRBV7-2, the J gene TRBJ2-7, with TRBD1 matching over 9 bases. The CDR3 runs to 14 residues. The ends lost 5 bases at V and 7 bases at J; junction bases unmatched: 9. Germline CDR1 is SGHTA and CDR2 is FQGNSA. The CDR3 loop reads CASSKGQGLWEQYF. The CDR3 DNA follows: TGTGCCAGCAGCAAGGGACAGGGATTATGGGAGCAGTACTTC.

The V call is TRBV12-3 or TRBV12-4, the J call TRBJ1-5; tentative D call: TRBD1 (6 bases). V dropped 6 bases and J dropped 5 bases, with 11 bases sitting between them. The CDR3 consists of 13 residues. CDR3 nucleotides: TGTGCCAGCAGAGGGGGGACCCATCAGCCCCAGCATTTT. This sequence encodes CASRGGTHQPQHF.

This clonotype has more than one count but fewer than ten. The chain carries TRBV9 and TRBJ2-5, with 8 bases aligning to TRBD2. The J call may be faulty, since TRBJ2-1 better matches the DNA end. The CDR3 loop spans 15 amino acids. Germline V gene sequence: CDR1 SGDLS, CDR2 YYNGEE. The CDR3 protein is CASSVERGGQVEQFF. The CDR3 coding sequence is TGTGCCAGCAGCGTAGAACGGGGGGGCCAGGTCGAACAGTTCTTC.

The genes are TRBV20-1 and TRBJ2-5, with D possibly TRBD1 on 6 matching bases. Germline lookup yields CDR1 DFQATT and CDR2 SNEGSKA (reference sequence). The V end was cut by 4 bases, the J end by 1 base, with 13 bases between. This CDR3 has 14 residues. The CDR3 nucleotides read TGCAGTGCTATTTCCCCAGGGGTCCAAGAGACCCAGTACTTC. The encoded protein is CSAISPGVQETQYF.

The chain combines TRBV5-5 with TRBJ2-1; TRBD1 matches 9 bases. The CDR3 loop spans 15 amino acids. The ends lost 0 bases at V and 10 bases at J; junction bases unmatched: 8. Germline CDR1 is SGHKS and CDR2 is YYEKEE (reference sequence). CDR3 DNA sequence: TGTGCCAGCAGCTTGGAAGTTGGGACAGGGAGGGAGCAGTTCTTC. As protein: CASSLEVGTGREQFF.

This clonotype was recorded a few times. This chain uses TRBV20-1 with TRBJ2-5; 8 bases fit TRBD2. Germline V gene data show CDR1 as DFQATT and CDR2 as SNEGSKA (reference sequence). This CDR3 is built from 14 residues. The junction had 5 bases not matched to a gene; V was cut back by 4 bases and J by 1 base. CDR3 DNA: TGCAGTGCTAAAGCGGGGGCCCTCCAAGAGACCCAGTACTTC. This sequence encodes CSAKAGALQETQYF.

The genes are TRBV3-1 and TRBJ2-1; D is possibly TRBD2 (6 bases). Germline values: CDR1 LGHDT, CDR2 YNNKEL (reference sequence). The CDR3 consists of 13 residues. Trimming left V 1 base short and J 12 bases short, with 13 bases between. This CDR3 reads CASSQVSQGGQFF. CDR3 coding DNA: TGTGCCAGCAGCCAAGTTTCCCAGGGAGGGCAGTTCTTC.

In DNA, the CDR3 is TGTGCCAGCAGCCCAGTCTCCGCGTTTTTCGAGCAGTACTTC. This translates into CASSPVSAFFEQYF. The V call is TRBV7-9, the J call TRBJ2-5; D not certain. The tail of the sequence fits TRBJ2-7 better, so the J call may be wrong. Germline CDR1 and CDR2: SEHNR and FQNEAQ (reference sequence). The CDR3 covers 14 residues.

This chain uses TRBV7-9 with TRBJ1-2; no reliable D call. Trimming cost V 5 bases and J 8 bases, with 15 bases left between them. Germline lookup yields CDR1 SEHNR and CDR2 FQNEAQ (reference sequence). This CDR3 spans 13 amino acids. The CDR3 loop is CASSPNLNGGYTF. CDR3 bases: TGTGCCAGCAGCCCTAATCTGAATGGAGGCTACACCTTC.

This clonotype appeared a few times. The chain links TRBV20-1 to TRBJ2-1; TRBD1 aligns across 9 bases. V gave up 3 bases and J gave up 9 bases; unmatched junction bases: 9. The CDR3 totals 14 residues. The germline V gene encodes CDR1 DFQATT and CDR2 SNEGSKA (reference sequence). The CDR3 DNA sequence: TGCAGTGCTAGGCCCGGGACAGGGCCCCTTGAGCAGTTCTTC. Amino acid sequence: CSARPGTGPLEQFF.

The chain links TRBV19 to TRBJ1-2; tentatively, D is TRBD1 (6 bases). Trimming stripped 9 bases from V and 2 bases from J, with 16 bases between. Germline V gene sequence: CDR1 LNHDA, CDR2 SQIVND (reference sequence). The CDR3 length is 14 residues. The CDR3 nucleotides are TGTGCCAGCGCTACAGGGAGTTTCAACTATGGCTACACCTTC. This gives the protein CASATGSFNYGYTF.

The chain carries TRBV6-1 and TRBJ2-5; TRBD2 matches at 7 bases. CDR1 is MNHNS, CDR2 SASEGT, per germline. After removal of 7 bases from V and 5 bases from J, the junction contained 4 bases not matched to a gene. This CDR3 has 12 amino acids. The chain's CDR3 is CASIPGGETQYF. As DNA, the CDR3 is TGTGCCAGCATACCCGGGGGGGAGACCCAGTACTTC.

The chain links TRBV7-2 to TRBJ2-7, with D maybe TRBD1 (5 bases). Trimming shortened V by 5 bases and J by 2 bases, and 7 bases separated the two germline ends. The CDR3 is 12 residues long. CDR1 and CDR2 from the germline V gene are SGHTA and FQGNSA. CDR3 amino acids: CASSARAYEQYF. In DNA, the CDR3 is TGTGCCAGCAGCGCCAGGGCCTACGAGCAGTACTTC.

V and J are TRBV16 and TRBJ1-3; D ambiguous. This CDR3 region has 14 residues. Per the germline V gene, CDR1 is KGHSY and CDR2 is FQNENV. Trimming took off 0 bases at V and 5 bases at J, with 8 bases between the two ends. The CDR3 DNA sequence: TGTGCCAGCAGCCAATCGAGGGAGAGAAACACCATATATTTT. It encodes CASSQSRERNTIYF.

This clonotype was seen more than once but under ten times. The genes are TRBV5-1 and TRBJ1-1; D perhaps matches TRBD1 (5 bases). Germline CDR1 reads SGHRS; CDR2 reads YFSETQ. CDR3 size: 14 residues. Trimming left V 4 bases short and J 5 bases short, with 15 bases between. The CDR3 region has the DNA TGCGCCAGCAGCCCAAGGGAGGGGAGGACTGAAGCTTTCTTT. Protein product: CASSPREGRTEAFF.

This clonotype was counted only a few times. Possible read error: a much larger clone is one base away. The rearrangement links TRBV12-3 or TRBV12-4 to TRBJ2-6; D is possibly TRBD1 (6 bases). The CDR3 extends over 17 amino acids. CDR3 residues: CASSHPGQHSGTNVLTF. CDR3 coding DNA: TGTGCCAGCAGTCATCCGGGACAACACTCTGGGACCAACGTCCTGACTTTC.